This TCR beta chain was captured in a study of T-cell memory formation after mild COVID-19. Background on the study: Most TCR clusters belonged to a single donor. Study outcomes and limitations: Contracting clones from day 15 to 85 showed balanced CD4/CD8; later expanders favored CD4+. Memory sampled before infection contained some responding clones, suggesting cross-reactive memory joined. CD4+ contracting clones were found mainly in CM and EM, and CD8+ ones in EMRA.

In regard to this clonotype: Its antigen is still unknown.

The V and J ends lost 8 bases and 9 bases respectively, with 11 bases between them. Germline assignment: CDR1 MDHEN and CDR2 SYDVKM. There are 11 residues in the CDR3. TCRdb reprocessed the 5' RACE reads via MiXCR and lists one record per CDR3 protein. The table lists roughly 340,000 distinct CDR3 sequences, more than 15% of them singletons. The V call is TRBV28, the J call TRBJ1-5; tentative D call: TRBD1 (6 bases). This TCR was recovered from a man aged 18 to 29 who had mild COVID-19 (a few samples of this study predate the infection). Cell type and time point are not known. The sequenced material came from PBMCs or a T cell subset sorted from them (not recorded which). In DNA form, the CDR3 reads TGTGCCAGCGGAGGAGGGGGGCCCCAGCATTTT. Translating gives CASGGGGPQHF.